This T cell receptor (beta chain) emerged from a study of blood T cell repertoires in COVID-19. The CDR3 contains 15 residues. Trimming shortened V by 0 bases and J by 5 bases, and 12 bases separated the two germline ends. Looked up from germline, CDR1 is SGHKS and CDR2 is YYEKEE (reference sequence). Assay: immunoSEQ multiplex PCR; the TCRdb copy retains only in-frame clones and omits some. The sample lists about 67,000 clones, about 84% occurring once. What was sequenced was peripheral blood. This sequence joins TRBV5-5 and TRBJ1-5; D unclear. The source is a human donor in a cohort sampled during active COVID-19. CDR3 DNA sequence: TGTGCCAGCAGCTTGGCGGCTCTAGGTCATCAGCCCCAGCATTTT. Its translation is CASSLAALGHQPQHF.